This T cell receptor beta chain is from a study of cytomegalovirus exposure and HLA in healthy donors. Broader study findings: The study reported that TCR beta sequences accurately predicted HLA-A and HLA-B alleles in most subjects. Published work reported that the classifier diagnosed cytomegalovirus status with high specificity and sensitivity.

PCR primers comprised 60 Vbeta and 13 Jbeta primers. Here immunoSEQ multiplex PCR was the method, and the copy in TCRdb shows in-frame clones only, minus some. In the table there are about 92,000 clones, about four fifths of which are singletons. The CDR3 length is 13 residues. Trimming removed 6 bases from V and 1 base from J, with 7 bases in between. Per the germline V gene, CDR1 is MNHEY and CDR2 is SMNVEV (reference sequence). As to this clone: Its antigen is not known.

In nominal health when sampled, donors likely had unrecorded immune exposures nonetheless. V gene TRBV27 combines with J gene TRBJ1-5; D uncertain. This receptor was obtained from a woman aged 18-29 years in good health and CMV-seropositive. The sequencing input was PBMCs. For the CDR3, the DNA is TGTGCCAGCAGCCCCTTGAGCAATCAGCCCCAGCATTTT. It codes for CASSPLSNQPQHF.